This is a list of T cell receptor beta chains from one sample in a study of Graves' ophthalmopathy and Graves' hyperthyroidism. MiXCR was run by TCRdb on the multiplex PCR reads, yielding one entry per CDR3 protein. The sample consists of about 620,000 distinct CDR3 sequences, over 20% of them appearing once. Material: peripheral blood. Every receptor here comes from a woman younger than 30 with stable Graves' hyperthyroidism. Some clones in this sample may be carry-over from other donors' samples. The CDR3 runs from the conserved cysteine through the conserved F or W. The D gene is left open where the match is weak. The size field is filled for only some rows; it gives once, few, many or a size class.

TRBV6-5	TRBD1	TRBJ1-1	-	TGTGCCAGCAGTTCCGGGACAGGGGTGAACACTGAAGCTTTCTTT	CASSSGTGVNTEAFF
TRBV6-2/TRBV6-3	TRBD2	TRBJ2-5	few	TGTGCCAGCAGCCGTAGGAGGACTAGCGGGAGCCAAGAGACCCAGTACTTC	CASSRRRTSGSQETQYF
TRBV20-1	-	TRBJ1-5	many	TGCAGTGCTAGAGTGGAAGAGTGGGGTCAGCCCCAGCATTTT	CSARVEEWGQPQHF
TRBV20-1	TRBD2	TRBJ2-7	few	TGCAGTGCTATAATAGCGGGAGACCTCTCCTACGAGCAGTACTTC	CSAIIAGDLSYEQYF
TRBV9	-	TRBJ1-3	-	TGTGCCAGCAGCGTAGAGCACGGTGGAAACACCATATATTTT	CASSVEHGGNTIYF
TRBV5-1	-	TRBJ2-7	few	TGCGCCAGCAGAGGAGACGGAGAGCAGTACTTC	CASRGDGEQYF
TRBV5-1	TRBD1	TRBJ1-3	many	TGCGCCAGCAGCATAGGGACAGCCTCTGGAAACACCATATATTTT	CASSIGTASGNTIYF
TRBV12-3/TRBV12-4	TRBD1	TRBJ1-5	many	TGTGCCAGCAGTCCGGAACAGGGGAGCAATCAGCCCCAGCATTTT	CASSPEQGSNQPQHF
TRBV28	-	TRBJ1-5	-	TGTGCCAGCAGTAGCTCTGACAGTTATAGCAATCAGCCCCAGCATTTT	CASSSSDSYSNQPQHF
TRBV3-1	-	TRBJ2-2	-	TGTGCCAGCAGCAGAGTACCGTCAGGGGAGACCGGGGAGCTGTTTTTT	CASSRVPSGETGELFF
TRBV6-1	-	TRBJ1-1	many	TGTGCCAGCAGTACCGCCGGCGCGGGAACTGAAGCTTTCTTT	CASSTAGAGTEAFF
TRBV27	-	TRBJ2-1	few	TGTGCCAGCAGTTTAAATCAGGGAGCTGAGCAGTTCTTC	CASSLNQGAEQFF
TRBV11-2	TRBD1	TRBJ2-5	many	TGTGCCAGCAGCCCCTCCGGGGACAGTGTTGGCTACTTC	CASSPSGDSVGYF
TRBV24-1	TRBD1	TRBJ2-2	-	TGTGCCACCAGTGACGCGGGACAGGGGATAACCGGGGAGCTGTTTTTT	CATSDAGQGITGELFF
TRBV6-5	-	TRBJ1-3	many	TGTGCCAGCAGTATACAGCCGGCTGGAAACACCATATATTTT	CASSIQPAGNTIYF
TRBV6-5	TRBD2	TRBJ2-7	many	TGTGCCAGCAGTTACACTAGCGGGAGAACCACCTACGAGCAGTACTTC	CASSYTSGRTTYEQYF
TRBV7-2	TRBD2	TRBJ2-7	many	TGTGCCAGCAGCAAACTAGCGGATTGGACCTACGAGCAGTACTTC	CASSKLADWTYEQYF
TRBV12-3/TRBV12-4	TRBD1	TRBJ1-2	many	TGTGCCAGCAGTACCAACAGGGGAGGCTATGGCTACACCTTC	CASSTNRGGYGYTF
TRBV27	-	TRBJ2-7	many	TGTGCCAGCAGTCCCTACGGAAGCGGCCTCTCCTACGAGCAGTACTTC	CASSPYGSGLSYEQYF
TRBV29-1	TRBD1	TRBJ1-1	once	TGCAGCGTTGACCAGGGGGCAAAGAACACTGAAGCTTTCTTT	CSVDQGAKNTEAFF
TRBV11-2	TRBD2	TRBJ2-7	-	TGTGCCAGCAGCTGGACTAGCGGGGGGGAAAAGACCTACGAGCAGTACTTC	CASSWTSGGEKTYEQYF
TRBV11-2	TRBD1	TRBJ1-2	many	TGTGCCAGCAGCGGGACAGGGGTAGATGGCTACACCTTC	CASSGTGVDGYTF
TRBV6-4	-	TRBJ1-1	many	TGTGCCAGCGCGGCAGCCCCAGGGAACACTGAAGCTTTCTTT	CASAAAPGNTEAFF
TRBV12-3/TRBV12-4	-	TRBJ2-2	many	TGTGCCAGCAGTGGGGACACAAACACCGGGGAGCTGTTTTTT	CASSGDTNTGELFF
TRBV6-1	-	TRBJ1-1	many	TGTGCCAGCAGTGAAGGGATAGGGTATACTGAAGCTTTCTTT	CASSEGIGYTEAFF
TRBV6-1	TRBD1	TRBJ2-5	few	TGTGCCAGCAGCCCACCGTGGGACAGAGAGACCCAGTACTTC	CASSPPWDRETQYF
TRBV6-1	-	TRBJ2-7	many	TGTGCCAGCAGTAGTCGGACCGTCGACGAGCAGTACTTC	CASSSRTVDEQYF
TRBV12-3/TRBV12-4	-	TRBJ1-5	many	TGTGCCAGCAGTTTAGCCCGGGGAAATCAGCCCCAGCATTTT	CASSLARGNQPQHF
TRBV6-1	-	TRBJ1-1	many	TGTGCCAGCAGTGAAGCTTGGGGGCTCGAAAAAGCTTTCTTT	CASSEAWGLEKAFF
TRBV6-1	TRBD1	TRBJ1-3	-	TGTGCCAGCCTCCGGGACAGGGGTATTGGAAACACCATATATTTT	CASLRDRGIGNTIYF
TRBV27	-	TRBJ1-1	-	TGTGCCAGCAGTCCCCTGGCAATGAACACTGAAGCTTTCTTT	CASSPLAMNTEAFF
TRBV20-1	TRBD1	TRBJ1-6	many	TGCAGTGCCCTGGGGCCTCGGAGAGCAGGGGGGACCTATAATTCACCCCTCCACTTT	CSALGPRRAGGTYNSPLHF
TRBV11-2	TRBD2	TRBJ2-2	-	TGTGCCAGCAGCAGAGGACTAGCGGGACCTATGATTGCCGCCGGGGAGCTGTTTTTT	CASSRGLAGPMIAAGELFF
TRBV28	-	TRBJ2-7	few	TGTGCCAGCAGTTTGAGAAGTTTGGGGGTTGGGTACTTC	CASSLRSLGVGYF
TRBV12-3/TRBV12-4	TRBD1	TRBJ1-5	many	TGTGCCAGCAGTATAACAGGGGGCCCCCAGCATTTT	CASSITGGPQHF
TRBV6-5	-	TRBJ2-7	-	TGTGCCAGCAGTTACTTGGGTAGCGGAACCTACGAGCAGTACTTC	CASSYLGSGTYEQYF
TRBV6-1	TRBD2	TRBJ2-7	few	TGTGCCAGCAGCACGGGGGTCCGGACTAGGTCAGAGCAGTACTTC	CASSTGVRTRSEQYF
TRBV28	-	TRBJ1-1	few	TGTGCCAGCAGCCCCGTCTACTACACTGAAGCTTTCTTT	CASSPVYYTEAFF
TRBV3-1	TRBD1	TRBJ1-2	-	TGTGCCAGCACCCGGCAGGGGGCTTATGGCTACACCTTC	CASTRQGAYGYTF
TRBV7-9	-	TRBJ2-7	-	TGTGCCAGCAGCTTACTTGGGATCTACGAGCAGTACTTC	CASSLLGIYEQYF
TRBV18	-	TRBJ1-2	many	TGTGCCAGCTCACCACCGGCGGGGTCCTATGGCTACACCTTC	CASSPPAGSYGYTF
TRBV20-1	TRBD2	TRBJ2-2	-	TGCAGTGCTCTCCTCCGGGGGGGAAACGGGGAGCTGTTTTTT	CSALLRGGNGELFF
TRBV29-1	TRBD1	TRBJ2-7	many	TGCAGCGTTGAAGCCGTGGGACAGACCTACGAGCAGTACTTC	CSVEAVGQTYEQYF
TRBV5-1	-	TRBJ1-1	few	TGCGCCAGCAGCTTAGAATGGGGGTCAGGTACTGAAGCTTTCTTT	CASSLEWGSGTEAFF
TRBV6-1	-	TRBJ2-2	many	TGTGCCAGCAACGGGAACACCGGGGAGCTGTTTTTT	CASNGNTGELFF
TRBV12-3/TRBV12-4	-	TRBJ1-1	many	TGTGCCAGCACTATGGGGGGGCTCACGGAAGCTTTCTTT	CASTMGGLTEAFF
TRBV30	-	TRBJ1-5	many	TGTGCCTGGAGTGTACCGCCGACTCAAACGCAGCCCCAGCATTTT	CAWSVPPTQTQPQHF
TRBV6-2/TRBV6-3	TRBD1	TRBJ2-5	many	TGTGCCAGCAGTTACCCGGGGACAGAAGAGACCCAGTACTTC	CASSYPGTEETQYF
TRBV28	TRBD1	TRBJ1-1	many	TGTGCCAGCAGTTTTGCCCAATCAAGGGGGCCTTGGGAAGCTTTCTTT	CASSFAQSRGPWEAFF
TRBV2	-	TRBJ2-6	-	TGTGCCAGCAGTGTAAGCATTGGAGGGGCCTCTGGGGCCAACGTCCTGACTTTC	CASSVSIGGASGANVLTF
TRBV7-9	TRBD2	TRBJ2-7	many	TGTGCCAGCAGCCCAGCGGGAGAACCCTCCGAGCAGTACTTC	CASSPAGEPSEQYF
TRBV7-3	TRBD2	TRBJ2-7	many	TGTGCCAGCAGCGCGGGACTAGCGGGGCTGGAAGAGCAGTACTTC	CASSAGLAGLEEQYF
TRBV12-3/TRBV12-4	-	TRBJ1-1	many	TGTGCCAGCAGAAATCCGGGCCTCGGGACTGAAGCTTTCTTT	CASRNPGLGTEAFF
TRBV20-1	-	TRBJ2-4	few	TGCAGTGCTAGAGAGGGTTTTAGGGACATTCAGTACTTC	CSAREGFRDIQYF
TRBV28	TRBD1	TRBJ1-2	few	TGTGCCAGCAGCCCTAAGGACAGGGACTATGGCTACACCTTC	CASSPKDRDYGYTF
TRBV5-1	TRBD1	TRBJ1-2	many	TGCGCCAGCAGCCCGGGACAGGGGGCGTACTATGGCTACACCTTC	CASSPGQGAYYGYTF
TRBV2	TRBD1	TRBJ1-2	many	TGTGCCAGCAGCCCCGGGACAGAATATGGCTACACCTTC	CASSPGTEYGYTF